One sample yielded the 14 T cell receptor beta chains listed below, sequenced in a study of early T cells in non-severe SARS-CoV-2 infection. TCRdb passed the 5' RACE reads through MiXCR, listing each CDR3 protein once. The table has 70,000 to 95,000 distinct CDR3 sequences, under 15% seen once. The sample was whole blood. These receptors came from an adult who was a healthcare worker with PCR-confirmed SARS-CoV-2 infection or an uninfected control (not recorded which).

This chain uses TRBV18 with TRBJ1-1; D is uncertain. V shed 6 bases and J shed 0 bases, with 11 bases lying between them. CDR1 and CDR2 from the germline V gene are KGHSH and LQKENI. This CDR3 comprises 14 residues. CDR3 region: CASSPAVMNTEAFF. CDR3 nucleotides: TGTGCCAGCTCGCCCGCGGTCATGAACACTGAAGCTTTCTTT.

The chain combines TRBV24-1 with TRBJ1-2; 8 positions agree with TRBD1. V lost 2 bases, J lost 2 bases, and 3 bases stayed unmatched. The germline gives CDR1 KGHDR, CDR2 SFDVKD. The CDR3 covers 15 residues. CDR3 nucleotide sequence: TGTGCCACCAGTGATTCAGGGGGCGCGAACTATGGCTACACCTTC. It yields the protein CATSDSGGANYGYTF.

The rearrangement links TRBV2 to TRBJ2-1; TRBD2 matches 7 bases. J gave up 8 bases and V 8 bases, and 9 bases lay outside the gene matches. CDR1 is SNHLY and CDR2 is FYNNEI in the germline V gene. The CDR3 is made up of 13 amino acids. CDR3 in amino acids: CASGLVFLDEQFF. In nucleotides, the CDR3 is TGTGCCAGCGGACTAGTCTTCCTCGATGAGCAGTTCTTC.

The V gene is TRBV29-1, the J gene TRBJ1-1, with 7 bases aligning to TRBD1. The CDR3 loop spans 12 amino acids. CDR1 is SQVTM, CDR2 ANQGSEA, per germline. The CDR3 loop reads CTAVRTGSEAFF. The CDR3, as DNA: TGCACCGCTGTTAGGACAGGATCTGAAGCTTTCTTT.

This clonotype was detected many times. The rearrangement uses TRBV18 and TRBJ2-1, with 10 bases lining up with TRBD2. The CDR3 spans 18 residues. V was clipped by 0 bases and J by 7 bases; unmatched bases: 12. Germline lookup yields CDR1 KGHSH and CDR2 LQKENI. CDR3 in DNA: TGTGCCAGCTCACCACCGGGGGTATCCAGCGGGGGGGCTAATGAGCAGTTCTTC. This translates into CASSPPGVSSGGANEQFF.

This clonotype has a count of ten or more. The CDR3 DNA follows: TGTGCCAGCTCACCATCTCGACAGGGCCTTTTCTCACCCCTCCACTTT. Translation: CASSPSRQGLFSPLHF. The chain links TRBV18 to TRBJ1-6; 7 bases fit TRBD1. Germline lookup yields CDR1 KGHSH and CDR2 LQKENI. The CDR3 is 16 amino acids. J was trimmed by 10 bases and V by 2 bases; bases with no gene match: 11.

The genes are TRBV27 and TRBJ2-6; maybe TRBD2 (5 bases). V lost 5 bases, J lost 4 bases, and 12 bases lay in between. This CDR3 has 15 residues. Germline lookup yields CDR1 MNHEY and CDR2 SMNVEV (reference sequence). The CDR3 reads CASSPTGSGANVLTF. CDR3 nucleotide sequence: TGTGCCAGCAGTCCCACGGGGTCAGGGGCCAACGTCCTGACTTTC.

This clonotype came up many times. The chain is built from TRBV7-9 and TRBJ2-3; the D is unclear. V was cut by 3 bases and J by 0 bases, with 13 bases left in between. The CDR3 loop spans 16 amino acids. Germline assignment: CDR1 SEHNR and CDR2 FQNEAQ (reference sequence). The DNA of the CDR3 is TGTGCCAGCAGCTTGCAGAGCTTGACTAGCACAGATACGCAGTATTTT. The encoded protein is CASSLQSLTSTDTQYF. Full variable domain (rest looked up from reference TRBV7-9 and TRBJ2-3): DTGVSQNPRHKITKRGQNVTFRCDPISEHNRLYWYRQTLGQGPEFLTYFQNEAQLEKSRLLSDRFSAERPKGSFSTLEIQRTEQGDSAMYLCASSLQSLTSTDTQYFGPGTRLTVL.

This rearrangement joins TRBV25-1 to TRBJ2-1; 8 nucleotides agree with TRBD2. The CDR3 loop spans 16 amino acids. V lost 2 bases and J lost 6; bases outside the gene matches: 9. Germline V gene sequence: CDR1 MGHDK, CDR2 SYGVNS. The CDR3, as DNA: TGTGCCAGCAGTGAACTCCGGTGGACTAGCAGCAATGAGCAGTTCTTC. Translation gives CASSELRWTSSNEQFF.

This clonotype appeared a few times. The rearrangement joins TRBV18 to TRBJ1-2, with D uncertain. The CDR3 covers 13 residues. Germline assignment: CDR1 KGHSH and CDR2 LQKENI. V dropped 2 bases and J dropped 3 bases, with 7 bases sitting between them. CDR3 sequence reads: CASSPGVYYGYTF. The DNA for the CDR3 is TGTGCCAGCTCACCAGGGGTTTACTATGGCTACACCTTC. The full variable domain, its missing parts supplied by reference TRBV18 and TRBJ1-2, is NAGVMQNPRHLVRRRGQEARLRCSPMKGHSHVYWYRQLPEEGLKFMVYLQKENIIDESGMPKERFSAEFPKEGPSILRIQQVVRGDSAAYFCASSPGVYYGYTFGSGTRLTVV.

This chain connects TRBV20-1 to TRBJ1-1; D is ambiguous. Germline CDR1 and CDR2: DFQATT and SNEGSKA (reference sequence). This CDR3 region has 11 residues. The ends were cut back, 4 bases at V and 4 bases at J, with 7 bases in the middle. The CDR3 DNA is TGCAGTGCTACTATTTTCACTGAAGCTTTCTTT. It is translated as CSATIFTEAFF.

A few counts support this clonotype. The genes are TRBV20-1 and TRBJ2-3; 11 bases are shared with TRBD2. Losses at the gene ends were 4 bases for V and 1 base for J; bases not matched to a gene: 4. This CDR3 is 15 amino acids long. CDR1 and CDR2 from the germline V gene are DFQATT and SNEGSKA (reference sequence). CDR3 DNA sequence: TGCAGTGCTACCGAACTAGCGGGGGGCACAGATACGCAGTATTTT. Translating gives CSATELAGGTDTQYF.

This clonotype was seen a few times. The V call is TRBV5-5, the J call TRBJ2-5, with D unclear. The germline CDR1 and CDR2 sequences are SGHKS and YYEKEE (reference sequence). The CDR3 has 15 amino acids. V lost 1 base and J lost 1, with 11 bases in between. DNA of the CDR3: TGTGCCAGCAGCTTGAATATAGCAGCCCAAGAGACCCAGTACTTC. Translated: CASSLNIAAQETQYF. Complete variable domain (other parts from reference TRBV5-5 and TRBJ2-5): DAGVTQSPTHLIKTRGQQVTLRCSPISGHKSVSWYQQVLGQGPQFIFQYYEKEERGRGNFPDRFSARQFPNYSSELNVNALLLGDSALYLCASSLNIAAQETQYFGPGTRLLVL.

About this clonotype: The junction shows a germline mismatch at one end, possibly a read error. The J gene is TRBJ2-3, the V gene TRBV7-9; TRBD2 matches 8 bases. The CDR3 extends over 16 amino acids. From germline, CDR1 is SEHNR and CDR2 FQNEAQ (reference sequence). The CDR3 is CVSSFGGGGPTDTQYF. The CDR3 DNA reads TGTGTCAGCAGCTTTGGTGGCGGGGGGCCCACAGATACGCAGTATTTT.